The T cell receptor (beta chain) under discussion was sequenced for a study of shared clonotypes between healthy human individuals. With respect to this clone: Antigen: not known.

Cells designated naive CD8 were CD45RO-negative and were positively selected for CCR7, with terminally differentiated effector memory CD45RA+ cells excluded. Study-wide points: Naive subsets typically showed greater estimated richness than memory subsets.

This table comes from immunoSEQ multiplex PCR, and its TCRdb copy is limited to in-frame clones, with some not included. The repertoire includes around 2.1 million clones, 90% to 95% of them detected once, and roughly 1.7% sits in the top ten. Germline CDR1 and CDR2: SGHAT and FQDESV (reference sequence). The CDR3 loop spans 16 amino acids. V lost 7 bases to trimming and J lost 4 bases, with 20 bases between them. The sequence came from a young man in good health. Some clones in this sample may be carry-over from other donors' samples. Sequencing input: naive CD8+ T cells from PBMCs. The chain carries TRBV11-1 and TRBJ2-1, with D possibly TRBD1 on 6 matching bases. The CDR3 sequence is CASTPKTGQPYNEQFF. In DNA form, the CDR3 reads TGTGCCAGCACCCCGAAAACTGGACAGCCATACAATGAGCAGTTCTTC.